This T cell receptor (beta chain) emerged from a study of cytomegalovirus exposure and HLA in healthy donors. Overall study findings and caveats: With further analysis later on, most CMV-associated TCR beta chains appeared HLA-restricted. Further analysis, carried out later, found HLA-associated TCR beta chains more clonally expanded than equally common other chains. After further analysis at a later stage, 15,000 to 20,000 TCR beta sequences were associated with HLA alleles at 0.05 false discovery rate.

A single count supports this clone. What it recognizes is unknown. It was with 60 Vbeta and 13 Jbeta primers that the PCR ran. Clones were read by immunoSEQ multiplex PCR, and TCRdb kept only the in-frame ones, dropping some. The sample lists 150,000 to 250,000 clones, 82% occurring once. V shed 6 bases and J shed 7 bases, with 10 bases lying between them. Per the germline V gene, CDR1 is MNHEY and CDR2 is SVGAGI. CDR3 length equals 13 residues. The V gene is TRBV6-5, the J gene TRBJ1-6, with TRBD1 as a possible D gene (5 bases). The sample comprised PBMCs. The clonotype originates from a woman aged 50 to 60 in good health and CMV-seropositive. DNA for the CDR3: TGTGCCAGCAGGCGCCCAGGGAATTCACCCCTCCACTTT. It codes for CASRRPGNSPLHF.